This paragraph reports one T cell receptor beta chain. This sample is drawn from a study of T cell changes during pregnancy in multiple sclerosis. Some clones are missing from TCRdb's copy, which holds only in-frame ones; the method was immunoSEQ multiplex PCR. The repertoire consists of tens of thousands of clones, with 80% to 95% occurring once and the leading ten covering roughly 0.72%. The ends lost 5 bases at V and 7 bases at J; junction bases unmatched: 2. Germline V gene lookup returns CDR1 LNHDA and CDR2 SQIVND (reference sequence). The length of the CDR3 is 13 residues. This chain connects TRBV19 to TRBJ1-3; 10 bases are a match to TRBD1. The sample here was CD4+ T cells from peripheral blood mononuclear cells, taken before pregnancy. The clonotype was recovered from a female donor with multiple sclerosis, enrolled in a pregnancy study. The CDR3 here is CASSPGQGNTIYF. The CDR3 DNA follows: TGTGCCAGTAGTCCGGGACAGGGGAACACCATATATTTT.